Reported below is one TCR beta chain. The antigen is not known. Here immunoSEQ multiplex PCR was the method, and the copy in TCRdb shows in-frame clones only, minus some. Among approximately 160,000 clones listed, about 88% were seen once. The record originates from a study of cytomegalovirus exposure and HLA in healthy donors. Study-level points and caveats: Reported performance of the classifier showed diagnosis of cytomegalovirus status with high specificity and sensitivity. Researchers catalogued under 200 TCR beta chains as cytomegalovirus-associated.

Germline CDR1 LGHNT, CDR2 FRNRAP. The J segment lost 4 bases and the V segment lost 2 bases, leaving 9 bases of the junction unmatched. CDR3 length: 16 amino acids. The rearrangement uses TRBV12-5 and TRBJ1-1; 8 bases align to TRBD1. This clonotype was sampled from a woman aged 18-29 years in good health and CMV-seronegative. Sequenced material: PBMCs. CDR3 in amino acids: CASGLYRTGFGTEAFF. For the CDR3, the DNA is TGTGCTAGTGGTTTGTACAGGACAGGGTTTGGCACTGAAGCTTTCTTT.